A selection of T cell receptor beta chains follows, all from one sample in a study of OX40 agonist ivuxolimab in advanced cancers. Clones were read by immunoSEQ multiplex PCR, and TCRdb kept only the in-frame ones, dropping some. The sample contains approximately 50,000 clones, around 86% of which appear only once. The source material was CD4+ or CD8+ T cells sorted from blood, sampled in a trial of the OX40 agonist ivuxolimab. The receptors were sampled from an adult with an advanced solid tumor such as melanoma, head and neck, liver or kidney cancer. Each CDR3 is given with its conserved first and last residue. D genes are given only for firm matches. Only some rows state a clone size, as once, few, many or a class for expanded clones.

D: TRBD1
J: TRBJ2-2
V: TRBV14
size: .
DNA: TGTGCCAGCAGCCAATGGACAGGCGCGAACACCGGGGAGCTGTTTTTT
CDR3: CASSQWTGANTGELFF

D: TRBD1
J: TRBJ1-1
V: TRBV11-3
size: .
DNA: TGTGCCAGCAGCCCCTCTTGGGGACAGAGCATGAACACTGAAGCTTTCTTT
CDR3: CASSPSWGQSMNTEAFF

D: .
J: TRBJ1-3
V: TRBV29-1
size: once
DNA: TGCAGCGTTGAACGGGACACAGGCAACACCATATATTTT
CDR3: CSVERDTGNTIYF

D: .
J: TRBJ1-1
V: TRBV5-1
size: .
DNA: TGCGCCAGCAGCGGGGGACATTTGAACACTGAAGCTTTCTTT
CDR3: CASSGGHLNTEAFF

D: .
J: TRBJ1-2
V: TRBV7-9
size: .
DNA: TGTGCCAGCAGCCAGGGACTTGGCTACACCTTC
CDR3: CASSQGLGYTF

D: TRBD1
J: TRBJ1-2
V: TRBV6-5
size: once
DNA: TGTGCCAGCAGTTGGACAGGGGGCAGAGGCTACACCTTC
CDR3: CASSWTGGRGYTF

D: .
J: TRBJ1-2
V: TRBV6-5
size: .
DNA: TGTGCCAGCAGTATCGGAGCGACTTACTATGGCTACACCTTC
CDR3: CASSIGATYYGYTF

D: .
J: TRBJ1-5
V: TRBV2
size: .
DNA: TGTGCCAGCAGTACCGGGGGCGGGCAGCCCCAGCATTTT
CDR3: CASSTGGGQPQHF

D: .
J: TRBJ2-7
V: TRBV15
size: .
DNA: TGTGCCACCAGCTCGAAGGGCGGCGAGCAGTACTTC
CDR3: CATSSKGGEQYF

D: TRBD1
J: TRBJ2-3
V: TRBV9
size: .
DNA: TGTGCCAGCAGCGATACGGGACAGGGAAGTTCGGATACGCAGTATTTT
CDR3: CASSDTGQGSSDTQYF

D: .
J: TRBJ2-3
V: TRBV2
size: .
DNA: TGTGCCAGCATGTATAGCGGATCTAGCACAGATACGCAGTATTTT
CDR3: CASMYSGSSTDTQYF

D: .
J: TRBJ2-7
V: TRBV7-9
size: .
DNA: TGTGCCAGCATGGGGGTGGCGGCTCACGAGCAGTACTTC
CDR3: CASMGVAAHEQYF

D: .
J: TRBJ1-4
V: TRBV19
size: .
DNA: TGTGCCAGTAGTATGGACAGTTATAATGAAAAACTGTTTTTT
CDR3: CASSMDSYNEKLFF

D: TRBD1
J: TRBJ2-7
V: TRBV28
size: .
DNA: TGTGCCAGCAGTCCAAGGGGGACAGGCTCCCGCTACGAGCAGTACTTC
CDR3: CASSPRGTGSRYEQYF

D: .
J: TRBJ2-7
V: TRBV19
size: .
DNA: TGTGCCAGTAGTCATCCGGGACTTGGCGAGCAGTACTTC
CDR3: CASSHPGLGEQYF

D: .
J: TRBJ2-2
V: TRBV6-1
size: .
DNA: TGTGCCAGCCCCCGTGGGGCGAACACCGGGGAGCTGTTTTTT
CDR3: CASPRGANTGELFF

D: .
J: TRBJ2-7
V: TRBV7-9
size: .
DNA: TGTGCCAGCACCCGGAGCGGCTCGGGCGAGCAGTACTTC
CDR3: CASTRSGSGEQYF

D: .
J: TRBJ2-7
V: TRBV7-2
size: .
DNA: TGTGCCAGCAGCCCTGGACCGAACTACGAGCAGTACTTC
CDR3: CASSPGPNYEQYF

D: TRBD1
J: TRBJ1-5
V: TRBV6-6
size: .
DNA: TGTGCCAGCAGCGCGGACAGGGGGCCGTTTCAGCCCCAGCATTTT
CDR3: CASSADRGPFQPQHF

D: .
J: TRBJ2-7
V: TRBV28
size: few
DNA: TGTGTCACGGGACAACAATCCTACGAGCAGTACTTC
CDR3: CVTGQQSYEQYF

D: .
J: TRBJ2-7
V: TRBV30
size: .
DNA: TGTGCCTGGAGTCCCAATGACTGGTGGCAGTACTTC
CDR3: CAWSPNDWWQYF

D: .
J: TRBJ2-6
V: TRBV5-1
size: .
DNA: TGCGCCAGCAGCAAGCTTGGAGTGACTGGGGCCAACGTCCTGACTTTC
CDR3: CASSKLGVTGANVLTF

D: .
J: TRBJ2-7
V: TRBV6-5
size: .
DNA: TGTGCCAGCAGTTATGAGGGGGTAGACGAGCAGTACTTC
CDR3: CASSYEGVDEQYF

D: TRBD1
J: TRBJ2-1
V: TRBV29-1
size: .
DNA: TGCAGCGTAGGTGTGGGGACAGGCTACGAGGTCGGGCTGAACAATGAGCAGTTCTTC
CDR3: CSVGVGTGYEVGLNNEQFF

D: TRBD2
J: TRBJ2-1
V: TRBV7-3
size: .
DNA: TGTGCCAGCAGCCCCCTGGCGCTAGCGGGAACCAATGAGCAGTTCTTC
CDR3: CASSPLALAGTNEQFF

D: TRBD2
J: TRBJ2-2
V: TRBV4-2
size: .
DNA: TGTGCCAGCAGCCCTGCGGCTAGCGGGTCCGGGGAGCTGTTTTTT
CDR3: CASSPAASGSGELFF

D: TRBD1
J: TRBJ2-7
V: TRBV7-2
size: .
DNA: TGTGCCAGCAGCCCACGGTGGACAGGGTACGACGAGCAGTACTTC
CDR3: CASSPRWTGYDEQYF

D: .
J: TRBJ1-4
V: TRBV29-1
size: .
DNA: TGCAGCGTTGAACCCCTGGACAGAATTAATGAAAAACTGTTTTTT
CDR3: CSVEPLDRINEKLFF

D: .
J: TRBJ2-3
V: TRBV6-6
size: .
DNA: TGTGCCAGCAGTTGGGCCATCACAGATACGCAGTATTTT
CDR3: CASSWAITDTQYF

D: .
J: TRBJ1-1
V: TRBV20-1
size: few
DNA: TGCAGTGCTAGCAGGCGCGCTGAAGCTTTCTTT
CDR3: CSASRRAEAFF

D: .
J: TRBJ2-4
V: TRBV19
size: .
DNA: TGTGCCAGTAGTATCTCGCAGAAACCCAAAAACATTCAGTACTTC
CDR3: CASSISQKPKNIQYF

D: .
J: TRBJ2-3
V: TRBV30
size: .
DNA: TGTGCCTGGGCGCATACTAGCACAGATACGCAGTATTTT
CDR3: CAWAHTSTDTQYF

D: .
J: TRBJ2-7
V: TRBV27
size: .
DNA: TGTGCCAGCAGGTCGGGGTTTTGGGGGTTGGACTACGAGCAGTACTTC
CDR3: CASRSGFWGLDYEQYF

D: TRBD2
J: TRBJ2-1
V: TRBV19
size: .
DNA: TGTGCCAGTAGTCGGTCTAGCGGGAGGGCTGAGCAGTTCTTC
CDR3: CASSRSSGRAEQFF

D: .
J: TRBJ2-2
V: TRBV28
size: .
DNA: TGTGCCAGCAGTTTAATCGGCGGGAAGGGCACCGGGGAGCTGTTTTTT
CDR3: CASSLIGGKGTGELFF

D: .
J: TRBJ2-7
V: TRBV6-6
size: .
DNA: TGTGCCAGCAGTTACTCGCTCTGGGCTTCACTCGAGCAGTACTTC
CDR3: CASSYSLWASLEQYF

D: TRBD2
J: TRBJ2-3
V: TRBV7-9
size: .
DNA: TGTGCCAGCAGCCCCCATAGCGGGAAAAGAGATACGCAGTATTTT
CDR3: CASSPHSGKRDTQYF

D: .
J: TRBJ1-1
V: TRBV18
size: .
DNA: TGTGCCAGCTCACCACGGTATAGCACGAACACTGAAGCTTTCTTT
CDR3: CASSPRYSTNTEAFF

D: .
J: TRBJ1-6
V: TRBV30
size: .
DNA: TGTGCCTGGAGTCTCAGTACTTCACCCCTCCACTTT
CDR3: CAWSLSTSPLHF

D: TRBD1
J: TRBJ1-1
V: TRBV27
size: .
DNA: TGTGCCAGCAGTTTGAGGACAGGGGGCGTAGGTGAAGCTTTCTTT
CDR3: CASSLRTGGVGEAFF

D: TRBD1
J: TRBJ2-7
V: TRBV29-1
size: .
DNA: TGCAGTGGGATTGGACAGGGCCACGAGCAGTACTTC
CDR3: CSGIGQGHEQYF

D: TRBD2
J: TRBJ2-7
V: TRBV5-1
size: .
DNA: TGCGCCAGCGCGAGCGGGAGACTGTCCTACGAGCAGTACTTC
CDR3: CASASGRLSYEQYF

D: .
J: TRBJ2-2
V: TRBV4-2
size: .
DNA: TGTGCCAGCAGCCAAAGATCCACCGGGGAGCTGTTTTTT
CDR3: CASSQRSTGELFF

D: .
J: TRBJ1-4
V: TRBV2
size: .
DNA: TGTGCCAGCCTTAAGGGGGGAAGTGACGAAAAACTGTTTTTT
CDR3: CASLKGGSDEKLFF

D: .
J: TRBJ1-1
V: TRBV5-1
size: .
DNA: TGCGCCAGCAGCCCACAAGGGAGGACTGAAGCTTTCTTT
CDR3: CASSPQGRTEAFF

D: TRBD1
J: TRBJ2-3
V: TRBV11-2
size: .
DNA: TGTGCCAGCAGCACGCGGGACAGGGGATTAGGGAACACAGATACGCAGTATTTT
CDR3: CASSTRDRGLGNTDTQYF

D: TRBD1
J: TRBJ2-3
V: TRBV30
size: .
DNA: TGTGCCTGGAGGAACAGGGGCAGCACAGATACGCAGTATTTT
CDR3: CAWRNRGSTDTQYF